These 10 T cell receptor beta chains originate from one sample sequenced in a study of blood T cell repertoires in COVID-19. Sequencing was performed with immunoSEQ multiplex PCR; in TCRdb, only in-frame clones are kept and a portion is missing. The sample lists roughly 250,000 clones, about 76% occurring once. The sample was peripheral blood. The receptors shown here come from a woman aged 55-70 years with active or convalescent COVID-19.

The chain carries TRBV6-6 and TRBJ2-3; D perhaps matches TRBD2 (5 bases). V lost 6 bases and J 0 bases, leaving 10 bases between the germline ends. CDR1 is MNHNY and CDR2 is SVGAGI in the germline V gene (reference sequence). The CDR3 contains 14 residues. CDR3 loop: CASRGLISTDTQYF. The CDR3, as DNA: TGTGCCAGCAGAGGACTGATAAGCACAGATACGCAGTATTTT.

At least ten counts were recorded for this clone. The chain has TRBV3-1 (or the pseudogene TRBV3-2) and TRBJ1-1; 7 nucleotides match TRBD1. The V and J ends lost 1 base and 7 bases, in that order; junction bases with no gene match: 6. The CDR3 runs 14 residues. Germline-derived CDR1 and CDR2 are LGHDT and YNNKEL (reference sequence). CDR3 nucleotides: TGTGCCAGCAGCCAAGTCGAGGGGGCGGGTGAAGCTTTCTTT. It codes for CASSQVEGAGEAFF.

This chain connects TRBV14 to TRBJ1-6; possible D gene TRBD1, 5 bases. V was clipped by 4 bases and J by 8 bases, with 9 bases between them. Germline CDR1 and CDR2: SGHDN and FVKESK. The CDR3 covers 13 residues. The DNA of the CDR3 is TGTGCCAGCAGCCTTCAGGGTTATTCACCCCTCCACTTT. Translating gives CASSLQGYSPLHF.

This sequence joins TRBV19 and TRBJ2-2, with D possibly matching TRBD2 (6 bases). The V end was cut by 3 bases, the J end by 7 bases, with 12 bases between. Germline CDR1 LNHDA, CDR2 SQIVND (reference sequence). The CDR3 is 14 residues long. CDR3 in amino acids: CASSIPGGGGELFF. In DNA form, the CDR3 reads TGTGCCAGTAGTATCCCCGGGGGTGGCGGGGAGCTGTTTTTT.

The chain joins TRBV6-1 to TRBJ2-7, with 8 bases lining up with TRBD2. V shed 2 bases, J shed 0 bases, and the junction held 12 bases outside the gene matches. Germline CDR1 and CDR2: MNHNS and SASEGT. This CDR3 comprises 18 residues. Here the CDR3 reads CASSESSHSGGSSYEQYF. The CDR3 DNA reads TGTGCCAGCAGTGAATCCTCTCACAGCGGGGGAAGCTCCTACGAGCAGTACTTC.

The chain recombines TRBV29-1 with TRBJ1-5; tentatively, D is TRBD1 (6 bases). The V gene lost 4 bases and the J gene lost 1 base, with 20 bases spanning the gap. Germline values: CDR1 SQVTM, CDR2 ANQGSEA. The CDR3 consists of 17 residues. CDR3 region: CSVGGTKGEASNQPQHF. The DNA for the CDR3 is TGCAGCGTTGGTGGGACAAAGGGAGAAGCGAGCAATCAGCCCCAGCATTTT.

The rearrangement uses TRBV4-3 and TRBJ2-7; a possible D gene is TRBD2 (6 bases). This CDR3 has 18 residues. V was cut by 0 bases and J by 0 bases, with 18 bases left in between. The germline gives CDR1 LGHNA, CDR2 YSLEER. CDR3 sequence reads: CASSQDFGGTRSSYEQYF. Here the CDR3 DNA reads TGCGCCAGCAGCCAAGATTTTGGCGGGACTCGGAGCTCCTACGAGCAGTACTTC.

V and J are TRBV7-2 and TRBJ2-7; the match to TRBD2 covers 7 bases. The J segment lost 6 bases and the V segment lost 3 bases, leaving 11 bases of the junction unmatched. CDR3 length: 15 amino acids. Germline CDR1 and CDR2: SGHTA and FQGNSA. In nucleotides, the CDR3 is TGTGCCAGCAGCTTTAGTCAAGCGGGGTCCGGCGAGCAGTACTTC. Translated: CASSFSQAGSGEQYF.

The chain combines TRBV7-8 with TRBJ2-7; a weak D match, TRBD2 (7 bases). Germline lookup yields CDR1 SGHVS and CDR2 FQNEAQ. V was trimmed by 5 bases and J by 4 bases, leaving 15 bases between them. This CDR3 is 14 amino acids long. The DNA for the CDR3 is TGTGCCAGCAGCCTAACCCGGGGGGCGTACGAGCAGTACTTC. Its translation: CASSLTRGAYEQYF.

This clone was detected only a few times. The chain couples TRBV2 to TRBJ2-7; perhaps TRBD1 as D (6 bases). Trimming removed 1 base at V and 1 base at J, with 11 bases between. This CDR3 comprises 15 residues. CDR1 and CDR2 (germline): SNHLY, FYNNEI. The CDR3 DNA follows: TGTGCCAGCAGTGAAGTGCGACAGGCGTCCTACGAGCAGTACTTC. It yields the protein CASSEVRQASYEQYF. Together with reference TRBV2 and TRBJ2-7, the CDR3 gives the full variable domain: EPEVTQTPSHQVTQMGQEVILRCVPISNHLYFYWYRQILGQKVEFLVSFYNNEISEKSEIFDDQFSVERPDGSNFTLKIRSTKLEDSAMYFCASSEVRQASYEQYFGPGTRLTVT.